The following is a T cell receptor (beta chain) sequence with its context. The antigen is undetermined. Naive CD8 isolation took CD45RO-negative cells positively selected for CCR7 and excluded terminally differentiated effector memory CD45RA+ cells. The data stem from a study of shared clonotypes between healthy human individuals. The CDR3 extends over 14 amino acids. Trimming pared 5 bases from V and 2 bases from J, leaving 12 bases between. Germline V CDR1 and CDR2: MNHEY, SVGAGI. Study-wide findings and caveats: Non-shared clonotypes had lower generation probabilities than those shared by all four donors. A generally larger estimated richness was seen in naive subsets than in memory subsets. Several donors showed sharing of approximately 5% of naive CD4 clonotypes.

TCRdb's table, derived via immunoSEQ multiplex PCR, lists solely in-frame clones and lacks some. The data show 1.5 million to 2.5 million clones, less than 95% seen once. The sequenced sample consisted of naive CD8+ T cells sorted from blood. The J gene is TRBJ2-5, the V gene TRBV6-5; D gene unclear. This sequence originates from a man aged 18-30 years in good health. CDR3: CASSPSISQETQYF. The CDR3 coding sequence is TGTGCCAGCAGTCCTAGTATTTCTCAAGAGACCCAGTACTTC.